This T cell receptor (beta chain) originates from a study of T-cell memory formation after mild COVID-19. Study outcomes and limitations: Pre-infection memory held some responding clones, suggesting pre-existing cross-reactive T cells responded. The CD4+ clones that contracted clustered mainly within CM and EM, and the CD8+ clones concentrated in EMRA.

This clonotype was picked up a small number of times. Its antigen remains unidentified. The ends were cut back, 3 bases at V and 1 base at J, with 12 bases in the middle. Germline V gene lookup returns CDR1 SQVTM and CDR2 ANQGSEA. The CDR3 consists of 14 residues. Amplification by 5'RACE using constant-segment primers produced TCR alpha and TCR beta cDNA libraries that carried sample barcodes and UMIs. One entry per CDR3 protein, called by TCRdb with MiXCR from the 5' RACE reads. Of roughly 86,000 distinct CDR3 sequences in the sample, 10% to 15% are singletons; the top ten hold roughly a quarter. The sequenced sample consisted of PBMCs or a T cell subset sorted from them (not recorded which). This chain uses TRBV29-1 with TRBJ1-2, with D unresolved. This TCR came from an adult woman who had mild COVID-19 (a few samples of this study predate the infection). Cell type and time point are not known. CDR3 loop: CSVETDSYNYGYTF. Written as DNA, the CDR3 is TGCAGCGTTGAGACGGACTCCTATAACTATGGCTACACCTTC. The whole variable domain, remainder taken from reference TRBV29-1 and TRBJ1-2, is SAVISQKPSRDICQRGTSLTIQCQVDSQVTMMFWYRQQPGQSLTLIATANQGSEATYESGFVIDKFPISRPNLTFSTLTVSNMSPEDSSIYLCSVETDSYNYGYTFGSGTRLTVV.